This T cell receptor (beta chain) comes out of a study of blood T cell repertoires in COVID-19. Study-wide context: PBMCs, B-cell-depleted T cells, or T cells were the source of the cDNA or gDNA that made up the material.

In the original workflow: Reference gene primer amplification gave estimated nucleated cell counts. Generated by immunoSEQ multiplex PCR, the TCRdb table keeps only in-frame clones and is missing some. Clone size and V and J calls were adopted from that table, with D and trimming inferred from the DNA. The sample carries about 250,000 clones, about 85% recorded once. This receptor was obtained from an elderly woman with acute or convalescent COVID-19. Sequencing was performed on peripheral blood.

For the CDR3, the DNA is TGTGCCACCTCCACAGGGTACGGGGAGCTGTTTTTT. Protein: CATSTGYGELFF. The chain uses TRBV24-1 and TRBJ2-2; TRBD1 might be the D (6 bases). The V end was cut by 9 bases, the J end by 7 bases, with 11 bases between. Germline CDR1 and CDR2: KGHDR and SFDVKD. CDR3 length: 12 amino acids.